This entry is about one T cell receptor (beta chain). Library preparation (for TCRbeta) was performed with unique molecular identifiers. TCRdb used MiXCR to reprocess the PCR reads, holding one entry per CDR3 protein. The table has some 530,000 distinct CDR3 sequences, approximately 12% seen once; the top ten hold approximately 5.4%. Between the trimmed V and J ends, which lost 4 bases and 0 bases, there was a span of 13 bases. The CDR3 length is 15 residues. The V gene's germline CDR1 is MGHDK and CDR2 SYGVNS. The sample belongs to a study of T-cell reconstitution after alpha-beta-depleted transplantation in children.

The receptor was derived from a human donor who donated a stem cell graft to a child with combined immunodeficiency. Material: PBMCs from the stem cell graft donor, obtained from the stem cell graft. The chain uses TRBV25-1 and TRBJ2-7; possibly TRBD2 for D (6 bases). CDR3 in DNA: TGTGCCAGCAGTGTTCGGACTATTTCCTCCTACGAGCAGTACTTC. Its protein is CASSVRTISSYEQYF.